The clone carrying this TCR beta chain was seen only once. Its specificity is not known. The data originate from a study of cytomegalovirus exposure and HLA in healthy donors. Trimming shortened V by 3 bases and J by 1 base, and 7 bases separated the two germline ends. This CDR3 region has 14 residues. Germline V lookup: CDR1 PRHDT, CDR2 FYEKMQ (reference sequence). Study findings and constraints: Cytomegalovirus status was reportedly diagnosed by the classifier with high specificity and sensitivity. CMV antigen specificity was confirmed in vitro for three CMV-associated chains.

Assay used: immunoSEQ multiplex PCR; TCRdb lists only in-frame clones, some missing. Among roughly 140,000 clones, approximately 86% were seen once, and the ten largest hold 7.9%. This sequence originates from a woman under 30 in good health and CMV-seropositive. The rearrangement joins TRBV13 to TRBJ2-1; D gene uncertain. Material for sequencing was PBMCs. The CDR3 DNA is TGTGCCAGCAGCTTTCCCCTTTCCTACAATGAGCAGTTCTTC. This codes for CASSFPLSYNEQFF.